This entry lists 25 T cell receptor beta chains sequenced from one sample in a study of cytomegalovirus exposure and HLA in healthy donors. The PCR was carried out with 60 Vbeta primers and 13 Jbeta primers. TCRdb keeps only in-frame clones here, not all; method: immunoSEQ multiplex PCR. The repertoire consists of 190,000 or so clones, with 82% occurring once and the leading ten covering 0.098%. Material for sequencing was PBMCs. The source of these receptors is a boy aged 2 to 9 in good health and CMV-seronegative.

This rearrangement joins TRBV2 to TRBJ1-2; 12 nucleotides agree with TRBD1. The CDR3 has 12 amino acids. With V trimmed by 6 bases and J by 14 bases, 7 bases remained unmatched. Germline V gene lookup returns CDR1 SNHLY and CDR2 FYNNEI. CDR3 region: CASRGQGARRTF. The CDR3 DNA reads as TGTGCCAGCAGGGGACAGGGGGCGCGACGGACCTTC.

The chain joins TRBV27 to TRBJ2-5, with a tentative D call TRBD2 (6 bases). This CDR3 is built from 12 residues. V was trimmed by 10 bases and J by 3 bases, leaving 12 bases between them. Germline CDR1 reads MNHEY; CDR2 reads SMNVEV (reference sequence). The CDR3 DNA follows: TGTGCCACCCGGGACTTCAAAGAGACCCAGTACTTC. Translated, it gives CATRDFKETQYF.

This rearrangement joins TRBV27 to TRBJ2-3; TRBD2 matches at 7 bases. The CDR3 extends over 16 amino acids. V trimming: 6 bases; J trimming: 3 bases; junction bases outside the gene matches: 12. Germline CDR1 MNHEY, CDR2 SMNVEV (reference sequence). CDR3 in amino acids: CASRFGGRQQTDTQYF. CDR3 coding DNA: TGTGCCAGCAGATTTGGCGGGAGACAGCAAACAGATACGCAGTATTTT.

The chain has TRBV2 and TRBJ1-1; maybe TRBD1 (6 bases). From germline, CDR1 is SNHLY and CDR2 FYNNEI. There are 13 residues in the CDR3. V gave up 5 bases and J gave up 5 bases, with 12 bases separating them. CDR3 region: CASSPQGWTEAFF. The CDR3 DNA reads as TGTGCCAGCAGTCCCCAGGGGTGGACTGAAGCTTTCTTT.

This clone was detected once. V usage is TRBV18 and J usage is TRBJ1-1; 9 bases are shared with TRBD1. This CDR3 contains 15 residues. Germline V CDR1 and CDR2: KGHSH, LQKENI. The junction had 5 bases not matched to a gene; V was cut back by 3 bases and J by 3 bases. The CDR3 region has the DNA TGTGCCAGCTCACCCTGGGACAGGGAGGACACTGAAGCTTTCTTT. Its translation is CASSPWDREDTEAFF.

The V and J genes are TRBV4-3 and TRBJ2-1, with D possibly matching TRBD2 (6 bases). The CDR3 consists of 19 residues. Germline CDR1 is LGHNA and CDR2 is YSLEER. V lost 2 bases to trimming and J lost 1 base, with 21 bases between them. CDR3 nucleotides: TGCGCCAGCAGCCAACAGCCCTACCCAGCGGGTGATTCCTACAATGAGCAGTTCTTC. It encodes CASSQQPYPAGDSYNEQFF.

V gene TRBV4-1 combines with J gene TRBJ1-4; D gene ambiguous. The CDR3 extends over 17 amino acids. Trimming left V 1 base short and J 6 bases short, with 18 bases between. Looked up from germline, CDR1 is MGHRA and CDR2 is YSYEKL. Here the CDR3 reads CASSQVGVGQSHEKLFF. For the CDR3, the DNA is TGCGCCAGCAGCCAAGTCGGGGTCGGGCAGTCTCATGAAAAACTGTTTTTT.

The chain has TRBV30 and TRBJ1-3; D unresolved. The germline CDR1 and CDR2 sequences are GTSNPN and SVGIG (reference sequence). CDR3 size: 19 residues. V was shortened by 0 bases and J by 0 bases, with 21 bases between the two germline ends. The CDR3 coding sequence is TGTGCCTGGAGTGTAAGGCGGGCAGCCTCAGAGGTCTCTGGAAACACCATATATTTT. It is translated as CAWSVRRAASEVSGNTIYF.

This sequence joins TRBV18 and TRBJ2-7; TRBD1 might be the D (6 bases). Per the germline V gene, CDR1 is KGHSH and CDR2 is LQKENI. The V and J ends lost 4 bases and 2 bases respectively, with 15 bases between them. CDR3 length equals 15 residues. The CDR3: CASSRLGGNAYEQYF. The CDR3 DNA reads as TGTGCCAGCTCACGTCTAGGGGGAAATGCCTACGAGCAGTACTTC. The whole variable domain, remainder taken from reference TRBV18 and TRBJ2-7, is NAGVMQNPRHLVRRRGQEARLRCSPMKGHSHVYWYRQLPEEGLKFMVYLQKENIIDESGMPKERFSAEFPKEGPSILRIQQVVRGDSAAYFCASSRLGGNAYEQYFGPGTRLTVT.

Here the CDR3 DNA reads TGTGCCAGCATAGGCGGGGATCAGATGGGGCCCCAGCATTTT. Amino acids: CASIGGDQMGPQHF. This chain links TRBV28 with TRBJ1-5; D is unclear. This CDR3 comprises 14 residues. CDR1 is MDHEN and CDR2 is SYDVKM in the germline V gene. Between the trimmed V and J ends, which lost 7 bases and 9 bases, there was a span of 19 bases.

The J gene is TRBJ2-1, the V gene TRBV7-6; 10 nucleotides match TRBD1. Germline CDR1 and CDR2: SGHVS and FNYEAQ. V lost 5 bases to trimming and J lost 11 bases; unmatched junction nucleotides: 12. The CDR3 has 15 residues. CDR3 nucleotide sequence: TGTGCCAGCAGCCCTGACAGGGGGCGTCTTTCTAAGCAGTTCTTC. It specifies CASSPDRGRLSKQFF. The full variable domain, rest sourced from reference TRBV7-6 and TRBJ2-1, is GAGVSQSPRYKVTKRGQDVALRCDPISGHVSLYWYRQALGQGPEFLTYFNYEAQQDKSGLPNDRFSAERPEGSISTLTIQRTEQRDSAMYRCASSPDRGRLSKQFFGPGTRLTVL.

CDR3 sequence: CASTSHGLAKNIQYF. In DNA, the CDR3 is TGTGCCAGCACCTCCCACGGGTTAGCCAAAAACATTCAGTACTTC. The chain is built from TRBV6-1 and TRBJ2-4; D gene ambiguous. The CDR3 is made up of 15 amino acids. The germline V gene has CDR1 MNHNS and CDR2 SASEGT. Trimming took off 7 bases at V and 0 bases at J, with 13 bases between the two ends.

The genes are TRBV29-1 and TRBJ2-5; D gene unclear. Trimming took off 3 bases at V and 3 bases at J, with 14 bases between the two ends. CDR1 is SQVTM and CDR2 is ANQGSEA in the germline V gene. There are 14 residues in the CDR3. The CDR3 DNA follows: TGCAGCGTTGAGGAGTCTAGTTGGGAAGAGACCCAGTACTTC. It codes for CSVEESSWEETQYF.

This chain links TRBV4-2 with TRBJ1-6, with TRBD1 matching 7 bases. Germline V CDR1 and CDR2: LGHNA, YNFKEQ. The CDR3 is 16 residues long. Trimming cost V 3 bases and J 5 bases; bases outside gene matches: 7. The CDR3 DNA reads as TGTGCCAGCAGCCAGAGTAGACAGGGTAATAATTCACCCCTCCACTTT. It encodes CASSQSRQGNNSPLHF.

This clone has a single count. The chain is built from TRBV25-1 and TRBJ1-1, with a possible D match to TRBD1 (5 bases). Trimming cost V 3 bases and J 5 bases, with 22 bases left between them. CDR1 MGHDK and CDR2 SYGVNS come from the germline V gene. The CDR3 runs to 17 residues. This chain's CDR3 is CASSDPMGGKAVTEAFF. The CDR3 DNA reads TGTGCCAGCAGTGACCCCATGGGGGGAAAAGCGGTGACTGAAGCTTTCTTT.

This chain links TRBV6-5 with TRBJ1-5, with TRBD1 matching over 10 bases. This CDR3 region has 13 residues. The germline gives CDR1 MNHEY, CDR2 SVGAGI. Unmatched junction bases numbered 2, after V lost 5 bases and J lost 7 bases. The CDR3 spells CASSRTGGQPQHF. The CDR3 bases are TGTGCCAGCAGTCGGACAGGGGGACAGCCCCAGCATTTT.

The rearrangement joins TRBV2 to TRBJ1-1; TRBD1 matches at 11 bases. Germline V gene data show CDR1 as SNHLY and CDR2 as FYNNEI. V gave up 4 bases and J gave up 6 bases; unmatched junction bases: 19. This CDR3 comprises 19 residues. In nucleotides, the CDR3 is TGTGCCAGCAGTGTCCCCTTGGACAGGGGGCGGGAGGGCCAATCTGAAGCTTTCTTT. Translated, it gives CASSVPLDRGREGQSEAFF.

The chain carries TRBV18 and TRBJ1-3; D perhaps matches TRBD1 (5 bases). CDR1 is KGHSH and CDR2 is LQKENI in the germline V gene. Trimming removed 6 bases at V and 4 bases at J, with 16 bases between. The CDR3 is 15 residues long. The CDR3 coding sequence is TGTGCCAGCTCCCTTGACTCAGGGATCGGAAACACCATATATTTT. Encoded protein: CASSLDSGIGNTIYF. Combining the CDR3 with reference TRBV18 and TRBJ1-3 gives the whole variable domain NAGVMQNPRHLVRRRGQEARLRCSPMKGHSHVYWYRQLPEEGLKFMVYLQKENIIDESGMPKERFSAEFPKEGPSILRIQQVVRGDSAAYFCASSLDSGIGNTIYFGEGSWLTVV.

The chain uses TRBV1 and TRBJ1-1. TRBV1 is termed a pseudogene. The CDR3 has 12 residues. The CDR3 DNA is TGCACCAGCAGCCAAGTTCACTCTGAAGCTTTCTTT. This encodes CTSSQVHSEAFF.

The chain couples TRBV19 to TRBJ1-2; perhaps TRBD1 as D (5 bases). V shed 3 bases and J shed 2 bases, with 10 bases lying between them. The CDR3 runs 14 residues. Germline V gene sequence: CDR1 LNHDA, CDR2 SQIVND (reference sequence). The CDR3 sequence is CASSIGDSNYGYTF. CDR3 DNA: TGTGCCAGTAGTATCGGAGACAGCAACTATGGCTACACCTTC.

This clone was picked up one time. The V call is TRBV4-3, the J call TRBJ1-6; D is uncertain. V was cut by 1 base and J by 6 bases, with 10 bases left in between. The germline V gene encodes CDR1 LGHNA and CDR2 YSLEER. CDR3 length equals 15 residues. The CDR3 reads CASSQVDGFNSPLHF. The CDR3 region has the DNA TGCGCCAGCAGCCAAGTAGACGGGTTTAATTCACCCCTCCACTTT.

The V gene is TRBV27, the J gene TRBJ1-6; 7 positions match TRBD1. Germline V gene data show CDR1 as MNHEY and CDR2 as SMNVEV (reference sequence). The CDR3 loop spans 15 amino acids. The trim removed 3 bases at V and 10 bases at J, leaving 9 bases unmatched. CDR3 residues: CASSLSVTGNSPLHF. The CDR3 region has the DNA TGTGCCAGCAGTTTGTCGGTGACAGGGAACTCACCCCTCCACTTT.

The chain combines TRBV5-6 with TRBJ2-5; 7 bases match TRBD1. The DNA end favors TRBJ2-7, so the J call may be wrong. This CDR3 is built from 16 residues. Germline CDR1 reads SGHDT; CDR2 reads YYEEEE. CDR3 DNA: TGTGCCAGCAGCTTGTACAGGGGCAGGCAGACCTACGAGCAGTACTTC. Protein product: CASSLYRGRQTYEQYF.

The gene calls are TRBV9 and TRBJ1-2, with D perhaps matching TRBD1 (6 bases). CDR1 is SGDLS, CDR2 YYNGEE, per germline. V lost 4 bases and J lost 4, with 17 bases in between. This CDR3 has 15 amino acids. The CDR3 DNA sequence: TGTGCCAGCAGCCCTTCCGCAGGGGATAGCTATGGCTACACCTTC. It is translated as CASSPSAGDSYGYTF. The full variable domain, its missing parts supplied by reference TRBV9 and TRBJ1-2, is DSGVTQTPKHLITATGQRVTLRCSPRSGDLSVYWYQQSLDQGLQFLIQYYNGEERAKGNILERFSAQQFPDLHSELNLSSLELGDSALYFCASSPSAGDSYGYTFGSGTRLTVV.

CDR3 coding DNA: TGTGCCAGCAAGCGTTCAGATACGCAGTATTTT. It codes for CASKRSDTQYF. The gene calls are TRBV2 and TRBJ2-3; D is uncertain. The V gene lost 7 bases and the J gene lost 4 bases, with 6 bases spanning the gap. Germline CDR1 is SNHLY and CDR2 is FYNNEI. The CDR3 consists of 11 residues.